Below are 14 T cell receptor beta chains sequenced from a single sample in a study of T-cell reconstitution after alpha-beta-depleted transplantation in children. Unique molecular identifiers were built into the TCRbeta library. TCRdb passed the PCR reads through MiXCR, listing each CDR3 protein once. There are about 980,000 distinct CDR3 sequences in the sample; about 30% occur only once, and roughly 30% lies in the top ten. The sample was PBMCs, mostly from graft donor cells, taken 360 days after TCRalphabeta/CD19-depleted stem cell transplant. The receptors originated from a boy under three years old who had a stem cell transplant for SCID, so the T cells may come from the graft donor.

The J gene is TRBJ2-1, the V gene TRBV7-6; tentative D call: TRBD2 (7 bases). CDR1 is SGHVS, CDR2 FNYEAQ, per germline. The CDR3 is made up of 18 amino acids. Trimming left V 4 bases short and J 1 base short, with 20 bases between. CDR3 nucleotides: TGTGCCAGCAGCTCCCGTTTGGGGGGGCGTGGGTCCTACAATGAGCAGTTCTTC. It is translated as CASSSRLGGRGSYNEQFF.

J is TRBJ1-2 and V is TRBV6-5; 7 nucleotides match TRBD1. From germline, CDR1 is MNHEY and CDR2 SVGAGI. CDR3 size: 15 residues. The trim removed 0 bases at V and 4 bases at J, leaving 5 bases unmatched. This CDR3 is CASSYSAGQSYGYTF. The CDR3, as DNA: TGTGCCAGCAGTTACTCCGCGGGACAGAGCTATGGCTACACCTTC.

This clonotype was counted only a few times. The chain recombines TRBV12-3 or TRBV12-4 with TRBJ1-3; the D gene is possibly TRBD1 (5 bases). Trimming stripped 5 bases from V and 4 bases from J, with 6 bases between. The CDR3 covers 12 residues. CDR3: CASSRGGNTIYF. In DNA form, the CDR3 reads TGTGCCAGCAGTCGGGGGGGAAACACCATATATTTT.

The chain combines TRBV7-9 with TRBJ1-5, with a possible D match to TRBD1 (6 bases). In germline, CDR1 is SEHNR, CDR2 FQNEAQ (reference sequence). The CDR3 length is 17 residues. V gave up 5 bases and J gave up 0 bases, with 17 bases separating them. The CDR3 region is CASSPRTVDDSNQPQHF. Written as DNA, the CDR3 is TGTGCCAGCAGCCCCCGGACAGTGGATGATAGCAATCAGCCCCAGCATTTT.

This clonotype was recorded a few times. This chain joins TRBV29-1 and TRBJ2-2; D is undetermined. The CDR3 loop spans 13 amino acids. The germline V gene has CDR1 SQVTM and CDR2 ANQGSEA. Trimming pared 4 bases from V and 1 base from J, leaving 7 bases between. CDR3 loop: CSVVQLNTGELFF. For the CDR3, the DNA is TGCAGCGTTGTACAGTTGAACACCGGGGAGCTGTTTTTT.

This clonotype was seen only a few times. The chain is built from TRBV15 and TRBJ2-1; 9 bases agree with TRBD2. The V and J ends lost 3 bases and 8 bases, in that order; junction bases with no gene match: 8. Germline V gene sequence: CDR1 LNHNV, CDR2 YYDKDF (reference sequence). CDR3 size: 15 residues. CDR3 amino acids: CATSRGLAEADEQFF. CDR3 coding DNA: TGTGCCACCAGCAGGGGACTAGCCGAGGCGGATGAGCAGTTCTTC.

This clonotype was detected a few times. The chain uses TRBV6-1 and TRBJ1-1; 8 nucleotides line up with TRBD1. Per germline, CDR1 MNHNS and CDR2 SASEGT. Losses at the gene ends were 5 bases for V and 6 bases for J; bases not matched to a gene: 8. This CDR3 region has 14 residues. The CDR3 nucleotides are TGTGCCAGCAGTACCGGGGGGACAGGATCTGAAGCTTTCTTT. Protein sequence: CASSTGGTGSEAFF.

The chain joins TRBV10-3 to TRBJ2-3, with D tentatively TRBD2 (6 bases). Looked up from germline, CDR1 is ENHRY and CDR2 is SYGVKD. CDR3 length: 13 residues. The V end lost 7 bases, the J end lost 2 bases, and 10 bases lay between the germline ends. In DNA form, the CDR3 reads TGTGCCATCATGGGACTCTCCACAGATACGCAGTATTTT. It yields the protein CAIMGLSTDTQYF.

The rearrangement uses TRBV20-1 and TRBJ2-1; possibly TRBD1 or TRBD2 for D (5 bases each). Trimming left V 1 base short and J 5 bases short, with 15 bases between. Germline V lookup: CDR1 DFQATT, CDR2 SNEGSKA (reference sequence). The CDR3 runs to 15 residues. The CDR3 DNA is TGCAGTGCTAGAGGGGACCAACGAAGAAACAATGAGCAGTTCTTC. Its protein is CSARGDQRRNNEQFF.

The J gene is TRBJ2-2, the V gene TRBV2; no clear D. The germline V gene encodes CDR1 SNHLY and CDR2 FYNNEI. The CDR3 loop spans 11 amino acids. V was clipped by 9 bases and J by 8 bases, with 10 bases between them. This CDR3 is CARFTRGELFF. Here the CDR3 DNA reads TGTGCCAGGTTCACCAGGGGGGAGCTGTTTTTT.

This clonotype was seen a few times. V and J are TRBV5-1 and TRBJ2-5, with 8 bases lining up with TRBD2. CDR1 is SGHRS, CDR2 YFSETQ, per germline. CDR3 length: 13 residues. Germline trimming cut 4 bases from V and 5 bases from J; bases unmatched to any gene: 4. CDR3 amino acids: CASSHSGVETQYF. The CDR3 coding sequence is TGCGCCAGCAGCCATAGCGGGGTGGAGACCCAGTACTTC.

The chain combines TRBV4-1 with TRBJ2-5, with D maybe TRBD2 (6 bases). V shed 3 bases and J shed 0 bases, with 11 bases lying between them. Germline V gene lookup returns CDR1 MGHRA and CDR2 YSYEKL. The CDR3 totals 15 residues. CDR3: CASSQNGGHQETQYF. CDR3 nucleotides: TGCGCCAGCAGCCAGAACGGGGGACACCAAGAGACCCAGTACTTC.

This clonotype was detected only a few times. The V call is TRBV12-3 or TRBV12-4, the J call TRBJ1-1, with a possible D match to TRBD1 (5 bases). V lost 5 bases and J lost 5, with 15 bases in between. This CDR3 spans 14 amino acids. DNA of the CDR3: TGTGCCAGCAGTAACCCCCGGAGGGGAACTGAAGCTTTCTTT. This sequence encodes CASSNPRRGTEAFF.

The gene calls are TRBV10-3 and TRBJ2-5, with TRBD1 identical over 9 bases. Germline-derived CDR1 and CDR2 are ENHRY and SYGVKD. V shed 2 bases, J shed 4 bases, and the junction held 5 bases outside the gene matches. The CDR3 spans 15 residues. CDR3 nucleotide sequence: TGTGCCATCAGTGAGGGACAGGGGCAGGGAGAGACCCAGTACTTC. This sequence encodes CAISEGQGQGETQYF.